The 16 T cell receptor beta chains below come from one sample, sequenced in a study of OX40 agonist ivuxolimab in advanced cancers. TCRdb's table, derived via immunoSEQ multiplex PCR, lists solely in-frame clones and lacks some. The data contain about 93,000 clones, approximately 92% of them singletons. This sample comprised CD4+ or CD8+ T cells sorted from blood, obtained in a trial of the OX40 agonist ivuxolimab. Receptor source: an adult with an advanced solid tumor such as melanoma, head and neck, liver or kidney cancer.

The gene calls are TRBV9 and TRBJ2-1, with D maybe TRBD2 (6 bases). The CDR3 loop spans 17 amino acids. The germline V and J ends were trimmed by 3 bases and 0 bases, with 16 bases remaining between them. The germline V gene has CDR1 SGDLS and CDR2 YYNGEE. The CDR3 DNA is TGTGCCAGCAGCGCCCCTTCGGGACTTCTCTCCTACAATGAGCAGTTCTTC. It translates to CASSAPSGLLSYNEQFF.

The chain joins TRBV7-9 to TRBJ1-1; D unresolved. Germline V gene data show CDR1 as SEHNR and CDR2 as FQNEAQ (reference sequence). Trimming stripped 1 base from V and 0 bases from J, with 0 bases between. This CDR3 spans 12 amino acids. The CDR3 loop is CASSLVNTEAFF. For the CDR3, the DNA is TGTGCCAGCAGCTTAGTGAACACTGAAGCTTTCTTT.

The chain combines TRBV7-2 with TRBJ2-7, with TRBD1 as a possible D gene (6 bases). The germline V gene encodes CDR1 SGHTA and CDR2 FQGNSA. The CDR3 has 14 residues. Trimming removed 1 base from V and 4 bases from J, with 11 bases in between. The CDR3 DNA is TGTGCCAGCAGCTTAGTTCCAGGGGCGTACGAGCAGTACTTC. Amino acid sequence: CASSLVPGAYEQYF. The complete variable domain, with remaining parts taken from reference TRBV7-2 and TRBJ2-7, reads GAGVSQSPSNKVTEKGKDVELRCDPISGHTALYWYRQSLGQGLEFLIYFQGNSAPDKSGLPSDRFSAERTGGSVSTLTIQRTQQEDSAVYLCASSLVPGAYEQYFGPGTRLTVT.

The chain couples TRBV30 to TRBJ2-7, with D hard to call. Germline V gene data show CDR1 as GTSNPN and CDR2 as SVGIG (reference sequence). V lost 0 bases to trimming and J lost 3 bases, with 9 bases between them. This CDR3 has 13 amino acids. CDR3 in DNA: TGTGCCTGGAGTGTTGGCAGGCTCTACGAGCAGTACTTC. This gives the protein CAWSVGRLYEQYF.

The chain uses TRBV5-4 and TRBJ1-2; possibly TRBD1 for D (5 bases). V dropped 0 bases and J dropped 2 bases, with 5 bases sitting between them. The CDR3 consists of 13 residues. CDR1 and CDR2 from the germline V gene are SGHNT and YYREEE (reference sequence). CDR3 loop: CASSLEGNYGYTF. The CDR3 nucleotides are TGTGCCAGCAGCTTGGAGGGGAACTATGGCTACACCTTC.

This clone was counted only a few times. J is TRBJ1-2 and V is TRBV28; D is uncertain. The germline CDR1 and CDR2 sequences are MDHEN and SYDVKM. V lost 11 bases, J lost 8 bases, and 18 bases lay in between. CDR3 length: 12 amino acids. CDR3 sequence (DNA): TGTGCCGCGCGACCGACCCTTAGGGGCTACACCTTC. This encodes CAARPTLRGYTF.

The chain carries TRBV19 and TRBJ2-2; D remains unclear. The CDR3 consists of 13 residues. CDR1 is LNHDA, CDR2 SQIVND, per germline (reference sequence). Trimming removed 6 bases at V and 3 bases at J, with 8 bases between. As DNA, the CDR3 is TGTGCCAGTAGCATCAGACACACCGGGGAGCTGTTTTTT. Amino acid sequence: CASSIRHTGELFF.

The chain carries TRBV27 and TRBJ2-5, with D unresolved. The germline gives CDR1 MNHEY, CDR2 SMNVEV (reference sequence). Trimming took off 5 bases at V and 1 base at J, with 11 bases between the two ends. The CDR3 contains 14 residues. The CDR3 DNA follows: TGTGCCAGCAGTGACCGGGCCGTCCAAGAGACCCAGTACTTC. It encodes CASSDRAVQETQYF.

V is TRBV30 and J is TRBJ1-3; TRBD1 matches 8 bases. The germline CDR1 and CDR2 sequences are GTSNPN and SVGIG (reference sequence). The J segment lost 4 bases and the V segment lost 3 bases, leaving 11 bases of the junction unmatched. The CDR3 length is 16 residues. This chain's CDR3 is CAWSLIQGARGNTIYF. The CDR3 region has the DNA TGTGCCTGGAGCCTTATTCAGGGGGCGAGAGGAAACACCATATATTTT. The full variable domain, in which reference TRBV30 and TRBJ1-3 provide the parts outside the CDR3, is SQTIHQWPATLVQPVGSPLSLECTVEGTSNPNLYWYRQAAGRGLQLLFYSVGIGQISSEVPQNLSASRPQDRQFILSSKKLLLSDSGFYLCAWSLIQGARGNTIYFGEGSWLTVV.

CDR3 loop: CASKLTGDFSYEQYF. CDR3 sequence (DNA): TGTGCCAGTAAATTGACAGGGGACTTCTCCTACGAGCAGTACTTC. The rearrangement links TRBV19 to TRBJ2-7; 8 bases map to TRBD1. There are 15 residues in the CDR3. The V gene's germline CDR1 is LNHDA and CDR2 SQIVND (reference sequence). J lost 0 bases, V lost 7 bases, and 8 bases had no gene match.

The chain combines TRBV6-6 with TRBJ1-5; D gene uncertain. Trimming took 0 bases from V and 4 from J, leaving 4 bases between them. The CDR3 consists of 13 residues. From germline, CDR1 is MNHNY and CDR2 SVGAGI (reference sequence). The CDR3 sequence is CASSYSSNQPQHF. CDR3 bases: TGTGCCAGCAGTTACTCCTCGAATCAGCCCCAGCATTTT.

In DNA form, the CDR3 reads TGTGCCAGCAGCCCTTCCCGGGACAGGGGTAGGAATGAGCAGTTCTTC. This gives the protein CASSPSRDRGRNEQFF. The chain joins TRBV7-3 to TRBJ2-1; the match to TRBD1 covers 10 bases. The CDR3 is made up of 16 amino acids. The germline CDR1 and CDR2 sequences are SGHTA and FQGTGA. V was clipped by 5 bases and J by 7 bases; unmatched bases: 11.

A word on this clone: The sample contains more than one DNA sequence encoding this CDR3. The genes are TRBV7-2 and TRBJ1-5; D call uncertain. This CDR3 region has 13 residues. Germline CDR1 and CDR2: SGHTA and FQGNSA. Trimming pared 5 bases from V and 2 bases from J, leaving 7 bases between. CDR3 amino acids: CASSADRNQPQHF. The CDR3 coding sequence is TGTGCCAGCAGCGCCGACCGCAATCAGCCCCAGCATTTT.

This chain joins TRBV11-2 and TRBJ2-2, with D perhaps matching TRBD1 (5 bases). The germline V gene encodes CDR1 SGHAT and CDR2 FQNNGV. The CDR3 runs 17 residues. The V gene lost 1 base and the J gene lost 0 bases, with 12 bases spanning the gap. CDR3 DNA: TGTGCCAGCAGCTTAGCTGGCATACAGGCGAACACCGGGGAGCTGTTTTTT. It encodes CASSLAGIQANTGELFF.

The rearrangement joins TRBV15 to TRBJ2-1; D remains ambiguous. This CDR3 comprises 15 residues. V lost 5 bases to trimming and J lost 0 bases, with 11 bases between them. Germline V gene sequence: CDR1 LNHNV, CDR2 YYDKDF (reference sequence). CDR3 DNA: TGTGCCACCAGCCTTAAACTGAGCTCCTACAATGAGCAGTTCTTC. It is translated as CATSLKLSSYNEQFF.

CDR3 protein: CASSAVNSKSTF. For the CDR3, the DNA is TGTGCCAGCAGCGCGGTAAACAGTAAATCCACCTTC. The chain combines TRBV5-5 with TRBJ1-2; D not certain. V was trimmed by 4 bases and J by 13 bases, leaving 17 bases between them. CDR3 length: 12 residues. Germline V CDR1 and CDR2: SGHKS, YYEKEE (reference sequence).